A single sample is the source of the 27 T cell receptor beta chains below, sequenced in a study of cytomegalovirus exposure and HLA in healthy donors. Use of 60 Vbeta and 13 Jbeta primers characterized the PCR. TCRdb's copy holds only in-frame clones and misses some; the assay was immunoSEQ multiplex PCR. The sample includes approximately 160,000 clones, roughly four fifths seen only once; the top ten take 1%. Sequencing input: PBMCs. The source is a woman aged 40 to 49 in good health and CMV-seronegative.

This chain connects TRBV30 to TRBJ1-4, with 9 bases fitting TRBD1. Germline assignment: CDR1 GTSNPN and CDR2 SVGIG (reference sequence). The CDR3 contains 14 residues. The ends lost 2 bases at V and 7 bases at J; junction bases unmatched: 5. CDR3 residues: CAWSRDREIEKLFF. Written as DNA, the CDR3 is TGTGCCTGGAGTCGGGACAGGGAGATTGAAAAACTGTTTTTT.

This clone came up a few times. This chain uses TRBV19 with TRBJ2-7; 8 bases map to TRBD1. The J segment lost 5 bases and the V segment lost 7 bases, leaving 10 bases of the junction unmatched. Per the germline V gene, CDR1 is LNHDA and CDR2 is SQIVND (reference sequence). This CDR3 comprises 14 residues. The CDR3 region has the DNA TGTGCCAGTAAGATCTCTCGGGACAGGAACGAGCAGTACTTC. It is translated as CASKISRDRNEQYF.

The gene calls are TRBV18 and TRBJ2-1, with TRBD2 as a possible D gene (5 bases). Trimming cost V 0 bases and J 10 bases, with 22 bases left between them. This CDR3 spans 17 amino acids. Germline loops: CDR1 KGHSH, CDR2 LQKENI. CDR3 nucleotides: TGTGCCAGCTCACCACCGGGGTTAGCGCTTCATTCGGGAGAGCAGTTCTTC. Protein: CASSPPGLALHSGEQFF.

V gene TRBV5-1 combines with J gene TRBJ2-2, with D possibly TRBD2 on 5 matching bases. Germline-derived CDR1 and CDR2 are SGHRS and YFSETQ. V dropped 4 bases and J dropped 6 bases, with 13 bases sitting between them. CDR3 length equals 14 residues. CDR3 DNA sequence: TGCGCCAGCAGCACCCGGGAATACGCCGGGGAGCTGTTTTTT. This codes for CASSTREYAGELFF. The variable domain in full, completed from reference TRBV5-1 and TRBJ2-2, reads KAGVTQTPRYLIKTRGQQVTLSCSPISGHRSVSWYQQTPGQGLQFLFEYFSETQRNKGNFPGRFSGRQFSNSRSEMNVSTLELGDSALYLCASSTREYAGELFFGEGSRLTVL.

This chain connects TRBV2 to TRBJ1-2, with D uncertain. With 4 bases removed from V and 1 base from J, the gap between germline ends came to 4 bases. This CDR3 is built from 12 residues. Germline V gene sequence: CDR1 SNHLY, CDR2 FYNNEI. This CDR3 is CASSVVNYGYTF. The CDR3 DNA is TGTGCCAGCAGTGTAGTTAACTATGGCTACACCTTC.

The rearrangement links TRBV19 to TRBJ2-3, with a tentative D call TRBD2 (5 bases). Trimming pared 0 bases from V and 2 bases from J, leaving 15 bases between. This CDR3 spans 17 amino acids. CDR1 is LNHDA, CDR2 SQIVND, per germline (reference sequence). The DNA for the CDR3 is TGTGCCAGTAGTATAGATGGGTCGGCTAGCTACACAGATACGCAGTATTTT. Amino acids: CASSIDGSASYTDTQYF.

V is TRBV6-5 and J is TRBJ2-7, with TRBD2 matching 10 bases. CDR3 size: 14 residues. The germline gives CDR1 MNHEY, CDR2 SVGAGI. V lost 5 bases and J lost 3; bases outside the gene matches: 4. CDR3 region: CASSRTSGLYEQYF. CDR3 nucleotides: TGTGCCAGCAGTCGGACTAGCGGACTCTACGAGCAGTACTTC.

The chain employs TRBV10-3 and TRBJ2-7; 9 positions match TRBD1. In germline, CDR1 is ENHRY, CDR2 SYGVKD. The J segment lost 0 bases and the V segment lost 6 bases, leaving 3 bases of the junction unmatched. The length of the CDR3 is 14 residues. The CDR3 protein is CAIRGTGSSYEQYF. The DNA of the CDR3 is TGTGCCATCAGGGGGACAGGGAGCTCCTACGAGCAGTACTTC.

This clone was observed a few times. The chain couples TRBV29-1 to TRBJ1-2; TRBD1 matches 9 bases. The CDR3 consists of 12 residues. Germline CDR1 is SQVTM and CDR2 is ANQGSEA. V gave up 6 bases and J gave up 4 bases; unmatched junction bases: 3. CDR3 nucleotides: TGCAGCGTCCGACAGGGGGGCTATGGCTACACCTTC. Its translation is CSVRQGGYGYTF.

The V and J genes are TRBV11-2 and TRBJ2-3; D not resolved. Germline-derived CDR1 and CDR2 are SGHAT and FQNNGV. The CDR3 length is 14 residues. V shed 4 bases and J shed 2 bases, with 10 bases lying between them. This chain's CDR3 is CASSSGQNTDTQYF. The CDR3, as DNA: TGTGCCAGCAGCTCTGGGCAAAACACAGATACGCAGTATTTT. Combining the CDR3 with reference TRBV11-2 and TRBJ2-3 gives the whole variable domain EAGVAQSPRYKIIEKRQSVAFWCNPISGHATLYWYQQILGQGPKLLIQFQNNGVVDDSQLPKDRFSAERLKGVDSTLKIQPAKLEDSAVYLCASSSGQNTDTQYFGPGTRLTVL.

Only a few counts were recorded for this clone. The V and J genes are TRBV5-1 and TRBJ1-1, with TRBD1 matching 11 bases. Unmatched junction bases numbered 6, after V lost 4 bases and J lost 4 bases. The CDR3 runs to 15 residues. Per the germline V gene, CDR1 is SGHRS and CDR2 is YFSETQ. Here the CDR3 reads CASSVTGTGGTEAFF. The DNA of the CDR3 is TGCGCCAGCAGCGTGACCGGGACAGGGGGCACTGAAGCTTTCTTT.

This sequence joins TRBV5-1 and TRBJ1-1; 10 bases align to TRBD1. This CDR3 contains 15 residues. The V gene end was trimmed by 4 bases and the J gene end by 5 bases; junction bases not matched to a gene: 8. Germline V lookup: CDR1 SGHRS, CDR2 YFSETQ. Written as DNA, the CDR3 is TGCGCCAGCAGCCCGACAGGGGGCGATAGGACTGAAGCTTTCTTT. Protein: CASSPTGGDRTEAFF. The full variable domain, with the rest looked up from reference TRBV5-1 and TRBJ1-1, is KAGVTQTPRYLIKTRGQQVTLSCSPISGHRSVSWYQQTPGQGLQFLFEYFSETQRNKGNFPGRFSGRQFSNSRSEMNVSTLELGDSALYLCASSPTGGDRTEAFFGQGTRLTVV.

This clone has only one observation. The chain is built from TRBV5-1 and TRBJ1-1; D is unclear. Germline CDR1 SGHRS, CDR2 YFSETQ. V shed 0 bases and J shed 6 bases, with 18 bases lying between them. This CDR3 has 16 amino acids. The DNA for the CDR3 is TGCGCCAGCAGCTTGGCTTATTCCGGGTCCGAAGCTGAAGCTTTCTTT. Translated: CASSLAYSGSEAEAFF. The full variable domain, with the rest looked up from reference TRBV5-1 and TRBJ1-1, is KAGVTQTPRYLIKTRGQQVTLSCSPISGHRSVSWYQQTPGQGLQFLFEYFSETQRNKGNFPGRFSGRQFSNSRSEMNVSTLELGDSALYLCASSLAYSGSEAEAFFGQGTRLTVV.

For this clone: Germline and junction disagree at one end, which may indicate a read error. The sample contains more than one DNA sequence encoding this CDR3. V and J are TRBV6-5 and TRBJ1-1, with D tentatively TRBD1 (6 bases). The CDR3 consists of 15 residues. CDR1 is MNHEY, CDR2 SVGAGI, per germline. The CDR3 spells CASSYSAGVRTEAFF. CDR3 in DNA: TGTGCCAGCAGTTACTCCGCAGGGGTCAGGACTGAGGCTTTCTTT.

The CDR3 DNA reads TGCGCCAGCAGAAGGACACAAAACACCGGGGAGCTGTTTTTT. Translated: CASRRTQNTGELFF. The V and J genes are TRBV10-1 and TRBJ2-2, with D possibly being TRBD1 (5 bases). Trimming took off 6 bases at V and 2 bases at J, with 10 bases between the two ends. Germline assignment: CDR1 WNHNN and CDR2 SYGVQD (reference sequence). The CDR3 spans 14 residues.

The rearrangement joins TRBV7-9 to TRBJ1-2; D gene unclear. The CDR3 is 14 residues long. The germline V and J ends were trimmed by 3 bases and 0 bases, with 8 bases remaining between them. Per germline, CDR1 SEHNR and CDR2 FQNEAQ (reference sequence). CDR3 sequence (DNA): TGTGCCAGCAGCTTCCCAGGTTCTAACTATGGCTACACCTTC. Translation: CASSFPGSNYGYTF.

The chain has TRBV4-2 and TRBJ2-7; D unclear. The CDR3 is 17 residues long. Germline lookup yields CDR1 LGHNA and CDR2 YNFKEQ. V was shortened by 0 bases and J by 2 bases, with 17 bases between the two germline ends. The CDR3 nucleotides are TGTGCCAGCAGCCAAGATACGCCCCAGGCTGGCGCCTACGAGCAGTACTTC. It codes for CASSQDTPQAGAYEQYF.

V and J are TRBV28 and TRBJ1-5; no clear D gene. The CDR3 is 14 residues long. The germline gives CDR1 MDHEN, CDR2 SYDVKM. V lost 2 bases, J lost 4 bases, and 9 bases lay in between. DNA of the CDR3: TGTGCCAGCAGTTTAAGTACAGTGAATCAGCCCCAGCATTTT. This sequence encodes CASSLSTVNQPQHF.

The chain has TRBV5-1 and TRBJ2-1, with TRBD2 as a possible D gene (5 bases). V gave up 2 bases and J gave up 0 bases, with 12 bases separating them. The CDR3 loop spans 16 amino acids. Per the germline V gene, CDR1 is SGHRS and CDR2 is YFSETQ. CDR3 sequence (DNA): TGCGCCAGCAGCTTCCGAGAGCGGAGCTCCTACAATGAGCAGTTCTTC. This gives the protein CASSFRERSSYNEQFF.

Points on this clone: The junction shows a germline mismatch at one end, possibly a read error. Here the CDR3 DNA reads TGTGCCTGGGGTGTGACACTAACAGGGGACATCAATCAGCCCCAGCATTTT. Translated, it gives CAWGVTLTGDINQPQHF. The chain joins TRBV30 to TRBJ1-5, with 7 bases matching TRBD1. CDR3 length: 17 residues. Germline CDR1 and CDR2: GTSNPN and SVGIG (reference sequence).

This chain connects TRBV6-1 to TRBJ2-3; TRBD2 aligns across 7 bases. The CDR3 contains 12 residues. Germline V lookup: CDR1 MNHNS, CDR2 SASEGT. V dropped 11 bases and J dropped 2; count of bases not matched to a gene: 4. The CDR3 DNA sequence: TGTGCCGGGGGGGATTTCACAGATACGCAGTATTTT. Translated: CAGGDFTDTQYF.

V usage is TRBV11-3 and J usage is TRBJ2-2; 12 bases align to TRBD2. This CDR3 comprises 16 residues. Trimming removed 3 bases from V and 4 bases from J; junction bases left unmatched: 3. Germline CDR1 and CDR2: SGHNT and YENEEA. The CDR3 loop is CASSLTSGSPTGELFF. The DNA for the CDR3 is TGTGCCAGCAGCTTGACTAGCGGGAGCCCCACCGGGGAGCTGTTTTTT.

The chain uses TRBV7-8 and TRBJ2-7; 8 positions match TRBD2. The CDR3 is 14 amino acids. After removal of 4 bases from V and 4 bases from J, the junction contained 6 bases not matched to a gene. Germline values: CDR1 SGHVS, CDR2 FQNEAQ. For the CDR3, the DNA is TGTGCCAGCAGCTCCGAGCGGGAGAGATACGAGCAGTACTTC. This sequence encodes CASSSERERYEQYF.

The rearrangement uses TRBV6-6 and TRBJ1-4; no clear D. Germline assignment: CDR1 MNHNY and CDR2 SVGAGI (reference sequence). Deletions cut 8 bases from V and 6 bases from J, with 19 bases between. The CDR3 spans 15 residues. CDR3 residues: CASEGGRGFDEKLFF. The CDR3 DNA reads TGTGCCAGCGAGGGCGGCCGGGGTTTTGATGAAAAACTGTTTTTT.

This chain uses TRBV7-9 with TRBJ1-1; unclear D gene. The length of the CDR3 is 16 residues. The ends were cut back, 5 bases at V and 1 base at J, with 17 bases in the middle. Germline loops: CDR1 SEHNR, CDR2 FQNEAQ (reference sequence). The DNA of the CDR3 is TGTGCCAGCAGCCTGACTCCGGAACACTCGAACACTGAAGCTTTCTTT. It translates to CASSLTPEHSNTEAFF. The entire variable domain, with the rest obtained from reference TRBV7-9 and TRBJ1-1, is as follows: DTGVSQNPRHKITKRGQNVTFRCDPISEHNRLYWYRQTLGQGPEFLTYFQNEAQLEKSRLLSDRFSAERPKGSFSTLEIQRTEQGDSAMYLCASSLTPEHSNTEAFFGQGTRLTVV.

The rearrangement links TRBV27 to TRBJ2-7; the match to TRBD2 covers 7 bases. V shed 1 base, J shed 2 bases, and the junction held 5 bases outside the gene matches. The CDR3 has 15 residues. Germline CDR1 MNHEY, CDR2 SMNVEV (reference sequence). CDR3 residues: CASSLFAGAPYEQYF. In nucleotides, the CDR3 is TGTGCCAGCAGTTTATTCGCGGGAGCGCCCTACGAGCAGTACTTC.

As to this clone: Different DNA sequences within this sample yield the same CDR3. V is TRBV9 and J is TRBJ2-5; 9 nucleotides align to TRBD2. This CDR3 has 16 amino acids. Trimming removed 5 bases from V and 4 bases from J; junction bases left unmatched: 12. Germline V gives CDR1 SGDLS, CDR2 YYNGEE. Here the CDR3 reads CASSVPSGTITETQYF. CDR3 in DNA: TGTGCCAGCAGTGTTCCTAGCGGGACGATTACAGAGACCCAGTACTTC.